This entry is about one T cell receptor beta chain. Antigen: not known. These data originate in a study of shared clonotypes between healthy human individuals. Study information: Plates per donor: three CD4 naive, three CD4 memory, two CD8 naive, one CD8 memory.

Regarding the study as a whole: The sharing of 5% to 5.5% of naive CD4 clonotypes was seen across a handful of donors.

Each cell subset's genomic DNA was divided evenly among several immunoSEQ plates. Clones were sequenced by immunoSEQ multiplex PCR, and TCRdb holds only the in-frame ones, with some missing. The table lists approximately 2.5 million clones, approximately 94% of them singletons. This CDR3 comprises 14 residues. Germline V CDR1 and CDR2: SGHRS, YFSETQ. Between the trimmed V and J ends, which lost 3 bases and 2 bases, there was a span of 12 bases. The genes are TRBV5-1 and TRBJ2-7; no clear D. Sequences were obtained from naive CD4+ T cells from PBMCs. Subset here: CD45RA+ positively selected. This TCR came from a man younger than 35 in good health. Some clones in this sample may be carry-over from other donors' samples. The DNA for the CDR3 is TGCGCCAGCAGCTCAGACGCTACCCCCTACGAGCAGTACTTC. As protein: CASSSDATPYEQYF.